This TCR beta chain came from a study of blood T cell repertoires in COVID-19. Across the study: COVID-19 samples collected from the United States, Italy and Spain covered acute and convalescent phases. PBMCs, B-cell-depleted T cells, or T cells provided the cDNA or gDNA that made up the material.

The CDR3 spans 12 residues. Trimming took 9 bases from V and 5 from J, leaving 13 bases between them. From germline, CDR1 is LNHDA and CDR2 SQIVND (reference sequence). In the authors' methods: Nucleated cell number was recorded as an estimate derived from reference gene primer amplification. Method: immunoSEQ multiplex PCR; TCRdb's copy keeps in-frame clones and lacks some. The D gene and trimming were derived from the DNA, and the V and J assignments and clone size from that table. The data hold about 140,000 clones, with 85% observed a single time. This rearrangement joins TRBV19 to TRBJ1-1; no firm D call. This clonotype was sampled from a man aged 45-65 years with acute or convalescent COVID-19. The specimen was peripheral blood. The CDR3 DNA is TGTGCCAGCTCCTTTCGGGAAACTGAAGCTTTCTTT. Translating it yields CASSFRETEAFF.